This T cell receptor beta chain appears in the sequencing data of a study of siplizumab effects on memory and regulatory T cells. Remarks on this clone: Its target is unknown.

Study results and caveats: Naive T cells seemed more diverse than memory cells; they also seemed major alloresponse contributors. Significantly reduced by siplizumab was the cumulative frequency of alloreactive sequences, namely those traceable to unstimulated CD4+ memory cells.

Some clones are missing from TCRdb's copy, which holds only in-frame ones; the method was immunoSEQ multiplex PCR. The sample holds approximately 92,000 clones, roughly 94% seen once. The sequenced sample consisted of non-Treg CD4+ T cells sorted from blood. This receptor was identified in a human donor in good health.

This CDR3 reads CAIGGGTSGYNEQFF. Written as DNA, the CDR3 is TGTGCCATCGGGGGAGGGACTAGCGGATACAATGAGCAGTTCTTC. The gene calls are TRBV10-3 and TRBJ2-1; TRBD2 matches at 11 bases. Germline trimming cut 8 bases from V and 4 bases from J; bases unmatched to any gene: 7. CDR3 length equals 15 residues. The V gene's germline CDR1 is ENHRY and CDR2 SYGVKD.